The present TCR beta chain was sequenced within a study of Ad26.COV2.S vaccination and SARS-CoV-2 variants. Method: immunoSEQ multiplex PCR; TCRdb's copy keeps in-frame clones and lacks some. The sample has about 350,000 clones, about 90% seen once. This clone was picked up one time. What it recognizes is unknown. Regarding the study as a whole: Marked by substantial breadth, spike-specific CD8+ and CD4+ T cell responses were reportedly seen after vaccination.

Germline V gene sequence: CDR1 MNHEY, CDR2 SMNVEV (reference sequence). V was trimmed by 6 bases and J by 6 bases, leaving 21 bases between them. The CDR3 has 17 residues. The rearrangement joins TRBV27 to TRBJ1-6; D remains unclear. The starting material was peripheral blood, obtained after recovery from COVID-19. This receptor was taken from a human donor who had recovered from COVID-19. DNA of the CDR3: TGTGCCAGCAGAATCATTACGGCGGCGCGTTCTAATTCACCCCTCCACTTT. Protein: CASRIITAARSNSPLHF.